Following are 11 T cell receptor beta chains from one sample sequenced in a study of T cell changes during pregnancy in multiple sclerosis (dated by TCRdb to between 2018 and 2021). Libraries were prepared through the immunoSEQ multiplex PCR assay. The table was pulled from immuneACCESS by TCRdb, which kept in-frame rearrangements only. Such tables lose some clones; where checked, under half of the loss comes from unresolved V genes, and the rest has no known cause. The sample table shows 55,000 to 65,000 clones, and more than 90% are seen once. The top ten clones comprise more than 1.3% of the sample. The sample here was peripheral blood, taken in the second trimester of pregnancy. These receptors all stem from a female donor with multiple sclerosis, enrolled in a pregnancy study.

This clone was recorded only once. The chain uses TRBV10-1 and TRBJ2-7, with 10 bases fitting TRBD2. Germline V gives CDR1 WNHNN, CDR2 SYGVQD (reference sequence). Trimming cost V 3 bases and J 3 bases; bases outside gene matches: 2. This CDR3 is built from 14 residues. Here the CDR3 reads CASSEGTSDYEQYF. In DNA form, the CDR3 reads TGCGCCAGCAGTGAAGGGACTAGCGACTACGAGCAGTACTTC.

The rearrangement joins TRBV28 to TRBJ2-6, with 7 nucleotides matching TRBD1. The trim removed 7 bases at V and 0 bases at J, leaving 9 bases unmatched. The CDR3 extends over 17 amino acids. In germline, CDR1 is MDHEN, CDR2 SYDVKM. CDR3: CASIGGQTVSGANVLTF. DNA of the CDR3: TGTGCCAGCATTGGGGGACAGACAGTCTCTGGGGCCAACGTCCTGACTTTC.

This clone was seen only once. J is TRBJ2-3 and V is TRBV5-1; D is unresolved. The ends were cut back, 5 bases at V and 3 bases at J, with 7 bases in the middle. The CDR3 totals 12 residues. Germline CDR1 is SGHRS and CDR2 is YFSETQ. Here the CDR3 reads CASREWTDTQYF. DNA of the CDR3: TGCGCCAGCAGGGAGTGGACAGATACGCAGTATTTT.

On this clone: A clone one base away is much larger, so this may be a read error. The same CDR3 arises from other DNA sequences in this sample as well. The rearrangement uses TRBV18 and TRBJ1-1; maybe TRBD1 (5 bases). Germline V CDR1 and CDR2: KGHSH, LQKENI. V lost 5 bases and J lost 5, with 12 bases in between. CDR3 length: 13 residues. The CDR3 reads CASSATGGTEAFF. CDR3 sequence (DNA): TGTGCCAGCTCAGCGACGGGGGGGACTGAAGCTTTCTTT.

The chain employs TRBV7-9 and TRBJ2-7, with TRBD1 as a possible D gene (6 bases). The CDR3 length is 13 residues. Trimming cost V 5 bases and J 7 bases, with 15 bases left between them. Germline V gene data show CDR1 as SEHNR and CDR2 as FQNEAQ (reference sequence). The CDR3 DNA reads TGTGCCAGCAGCACTCAGGGGCCGGGGGAGCAGTACTTC. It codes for CASSTQGPGEQYF.

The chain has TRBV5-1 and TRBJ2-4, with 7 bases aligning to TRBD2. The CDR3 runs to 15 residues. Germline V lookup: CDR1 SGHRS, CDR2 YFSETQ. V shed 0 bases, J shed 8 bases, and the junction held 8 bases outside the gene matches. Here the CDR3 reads CASSLEGGPLDIQYF. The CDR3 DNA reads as TGCGCCAGCAGCTTGGAGGGAGGGCCATTGGACATTCAGTACTTC.

The CDR3 DNA is TGTGCCAGCAGCTTAGTCCGGGAGGGCATCGACGAGCAGTACTTC. As protein: CASSLVREGIDEQYF. The chain recombines TRBV13 with TRBJ2-7, with 8 bases fitting TRBD2. CDR1 and CDR2 from the germline V gene are PRHDT and FYEKMQ (reference sequence). The V and J ends lost 1 base and 5 bases, in that order; junction bases with no gene match: 7. CDR3 size: 15 residues.

The CDR3 region is CASSTTRTSGQETQYF. CDR3 in DNA: TGCGCCAGCAGCACAACCCGGACTAGCGGCCAAGAGACCCAGTACTTC. The rearrangement links TRBV5-1 to TRBJ2-5, with 10 bases fitting TRBD2. This CDR3 is 16 amino acids long. The J segment lost 1 base and the V segment lost 4 bases, leaving 7 bases of the junction unmatched. The germline V gene has CDR1 SGHRS and CDR2 YFSETQ.

CDR3 protein: CASSMLVQGNTEAFF. The CDR3 bases are TGTGCCAGTAGTATGTTGGTTCAGGGAAACACTGAAGCTTTCTTT. The chain carries TRBV19 and TRBJ1-1; possible D gene TRBD1, 5 bases. The germline CDR1 and CDR2 sequences are LNHDA and SQIVND (reference sequence). This CDR3 has 15 amino acids. With 3 bases removed from V and 2 bases from J, the gap between germline ends came to 13 bases.

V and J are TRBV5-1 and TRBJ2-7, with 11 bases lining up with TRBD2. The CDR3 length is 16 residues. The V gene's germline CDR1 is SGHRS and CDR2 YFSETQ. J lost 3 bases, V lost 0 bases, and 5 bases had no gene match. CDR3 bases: TGCGCCAGCAGCTTGGTCGCCGGGACTAGCGGCTACGAGCAGTACTTC. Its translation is CASSLVAGTSGYEQYF.

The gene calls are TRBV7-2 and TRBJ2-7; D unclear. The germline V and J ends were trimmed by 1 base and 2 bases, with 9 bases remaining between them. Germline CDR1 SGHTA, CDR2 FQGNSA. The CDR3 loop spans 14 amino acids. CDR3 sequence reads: CASSLGQVPYEQYF. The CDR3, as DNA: TGTGCCAGCAGCTTAGGTCAGGTTCCCTACGAGCAGTACTTC. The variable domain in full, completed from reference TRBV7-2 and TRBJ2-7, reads GAGVSQSPSNKVTEKGKDVELRCDPISGHTALYWYRQSLGQGLEFLIYFQGNSAPDKSGLPSDRFSAERTGGSVSTLTIQRTQQEDSAVYLCASSLGQVPYEQYFGPGTRLTVT.